Listed below are T cell receptor beta chains from one sample, sequenced in a study of Graves' ophthalmopathy and Graves' hyperthyroidism. TCRdb reprocessed the multiplex PCR reads with MiXCR, giving one entry per CDR3 protein. Of about 400,000 distinct CDR3 sequences listed, about 21% are singletons. Material: peripheral blood. The receptors stem from a woman aged 18-30 years with stable Graves' hyperthyroidism. CDR3s include the opening cysteine and the closing phenylalanine or tryptophan. Each record gives: V gene, J gene, CDR3 protein.

V gene: TRBV20-1; J gene: TRBJ2-7; CDR3 protein: CSARDLGLMEQYF
V gene: TRBV6-2/TRBV6-3; J gene: TRBJ1-3; CDR3 protein: CASSYSDTIYF
V gene: TRBV11-2; J gene: TRBJ2-7; CDR3 protein: CASSYLGGRARSGEQYF
V gene: TRBV3-1; J gene: TRBJ2-7; CDR3 protein: CASSRGTTSYEQYF
V gene: TRBV25-1; J gene: TRBJ2-7; CDR3 protein: CASSEQGARSEQYF
V gene: TRBV6-5; J gene: TRBJ1-1; CDR3 protein: CASSYSGRGQSGAEAFF
V gene: TRBV30; J gene: TRBJ1-1; CDR3 protein: CAWKEDTEAFF
V gene: TRBV12-5; J gene: TRBJ1-2; CDR3 protein: CASGLGGGGYTF
V gene: TRBV15; J gene: TRBJ1-2; CDR3 protein: CATSRERGASVWGYTF
V gene: TRBV7-7; J gene: TRBJ2-5; CDR3 protein: CASSSRRGLGETQYF
V gene: TRBV10-3; J gene: TRBJ2-5; CDR3 protein: CAITRDRSQETQYF
V gene: TRBV25-1; J gene: TRBJ1-1; CDR3 protein: CASSEYYGNTEAFF
V gene: TRBV11-2; J gene: TRBJ2-5; CDR3 protein: CASSHRLAGGQQETQYF
V gene: TRBV15; J gene: TRBJ2-2; CDR3 protein: CATSSGRGAGELFF
V gene: TRBV6-2/TRBV6-3; J gene: TRBJ2-7; CDR3 protein: CASSHSGWRGSYEQYF
V gene: TRBV19; J gene: TRBJ2-7; CDR3 protein: CASSQLAGDEQYF
V gene: TRBV20-1; J gene: TRBJ1-1; CDR3 protein: CSARDWGGGGTEAFF
V gene: TRBV18; J gene: TRBJ1-2; CDR3 protein: CASSSDRFYGYTF
V gene: TRBV9; J gene: TRBJ2-7; CDR3 protein: CATIVKAGESYEQYF
V gene: TRBV2; J gene: TRBJ1-2; CDR3 protein: CASSVRQDGYTF
V gene: TRBV20-1; J gene: TRBJ1-2; CDR3 protein: CSVKTGVCGYTF
V gene: TRBV20-1; J gene: TRBJ1-5; CDR3 protein: CSARGPTENQPQHF
V gene: TRBV6-4; J gene: TRBJ1-1; CDR3 protein: CASPSDRGPTEAFF
V gene: TRBV18; J gene: TRBJ1-1; CDR3 protein: CASSPKGQSTEAFF
V gene: TRBV15; J gene: TRBJ1-5; CDR3 protein: CATSRGLDRAGQPQHF
V gene: TRBV20-1; J gene: TRBJ2-5; CDR3 protein: CSASGPDQETQYF
V gene: TRBV10-3; J gene: TRBJ2-5; CDR3 protein: CAISDDRAVTQYF
V gene: TRBV30; J gene: TRBJ1-2; CDR3 protein: CAWGGRNYGYTF
V gene: TRBV7-8; J gene: .; CDR3 protein: CASSWESGRAVDNEQFF
V gene: TRBV25-1; J gene: TRBJ2-5; CDR3 protein: CASSEFRRGGETQYF
V gene: TRBV11-2; J gene: TRBJ2-7; CDR3 protein: CASSLPGEAYEQYF
V gene: TRBV6-2/TRBV6-3; J gene: TRBJ2-7; CDR3 protein: CASTDTGTGTNEQYF
V gene: TRBV19; J gene: TRBJ2-2; CDR3 protein: CASRDGNTGELFF
V gene: TRBV12-5; J gene: TRBJ1-2; CDR3 protein: CASGPNQGTGYSYGYTF
V gene: TRBV28; J gene: TRBJ1-5; CDR3 protein: CASRTMAGRADQPQHF
V gene: TRBV20-1; J gene: TRBJ2-7; CDR3 protein: CSGLGQGAYEQYF
V gene: TRBV20-1; J gene: TRBJ2-5; CDR3 protein: CSARLAGRPETQYF
V gene: TRBV24-1; J gene: TRBJ2-7; CDR3 protein: CATSLDRASEQYF
V gene: TRBV28; J gene: TRBJ1-2; CDR3 protein: CASSFRGQSGYTF
V gene: TRBV15; J gene: TRBJ2-7; CDR3 protein: CATSITTGYEQYF
V gene: TRBV7-6; J gene: TRBJ1-5; CDR3 protein: CASSFGTGGFSNQPQHF
V gene: TRBV6-5; J gene: TRBJ1-5; CDR3 protein: CASSSSGGQGSQPQHF